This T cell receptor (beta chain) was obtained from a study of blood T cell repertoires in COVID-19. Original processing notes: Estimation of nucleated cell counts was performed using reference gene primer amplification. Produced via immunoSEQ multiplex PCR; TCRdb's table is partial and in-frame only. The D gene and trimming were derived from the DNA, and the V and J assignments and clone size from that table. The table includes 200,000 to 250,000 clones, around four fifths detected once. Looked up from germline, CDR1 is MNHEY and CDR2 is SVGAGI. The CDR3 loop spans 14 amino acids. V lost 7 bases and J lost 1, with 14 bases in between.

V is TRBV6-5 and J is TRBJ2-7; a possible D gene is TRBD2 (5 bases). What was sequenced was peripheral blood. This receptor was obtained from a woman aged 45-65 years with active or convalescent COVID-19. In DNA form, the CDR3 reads TGTGCCAGCAAACCGCGACGGGAATCCTACGAGCAGTACGTC. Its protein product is CASKPRRESYEQYV.